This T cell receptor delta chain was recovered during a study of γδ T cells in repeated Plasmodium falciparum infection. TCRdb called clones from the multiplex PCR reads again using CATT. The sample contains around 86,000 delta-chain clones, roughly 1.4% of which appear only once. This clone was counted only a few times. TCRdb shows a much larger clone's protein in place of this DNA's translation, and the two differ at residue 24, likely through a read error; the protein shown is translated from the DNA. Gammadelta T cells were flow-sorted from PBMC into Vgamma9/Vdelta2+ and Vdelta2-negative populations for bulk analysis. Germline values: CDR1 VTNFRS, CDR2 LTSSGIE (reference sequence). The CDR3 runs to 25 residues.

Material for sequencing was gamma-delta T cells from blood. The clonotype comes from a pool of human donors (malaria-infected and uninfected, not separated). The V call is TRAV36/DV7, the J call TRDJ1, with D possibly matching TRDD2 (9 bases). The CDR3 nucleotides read TGTGCTGTTTTCTTAGCCTTCCTACCCCGGGGGATATGGTCATTGAGTACGGGGTACACCGATAAACTCACCTTT. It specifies CAVFLAFLPRGIWSLSTGYTDKLTF. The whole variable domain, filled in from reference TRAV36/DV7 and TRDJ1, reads EDKVVQSPLSLVVHEGDTVTLNCSYEVTNFRSLLWYKQEKKAPTFLFMLTSSGIEKKSGRLSSILDKKELSSILNITATQTGDSAIYLCAVFLAFLPRGIWSLSTGYTDKLTFGKGTRVTVEP.